This T cell receptor beta chain was found in a study of T cell responses to AZD1222 COVID-19 vaccine. Regarding the study as a whole: Donors were chiefly white British, with a greater number of females, and clonal diversity was perhaps underestimated.

Notes on this clone: The antigen is not known. Distinct nucleotide sequences in the sample also encode this CDR3.

TCRdb's table, derived via immunoSEQ multiplex PCR, lists solely in-frame clones and lacks some. The data contain 150,000 or so clones, approximately 90% of them singletons. The TCR comes from an adult who received the AZD1222 COVID-19 vaccine. The input for sequencing was peripheral blood, taken 28 days after the second AZD1222 dose.

The CDR3 region has the DNA TGCGCCAGCAGCTTGGGGACAGGGAAAGAGACCCAGTACTTC. It codes for CASSLGTGKETQYF. The chain couples TRBV5-1 to TRBJ2-5; 8 bases map to TRBD1. The CDR3 contains 14 residues. Germline-derived CDR1 and CDR2 are SGHRS and YFSETQ. V lost 0 bases and J lost 3; bases outside the gene matches: 1.